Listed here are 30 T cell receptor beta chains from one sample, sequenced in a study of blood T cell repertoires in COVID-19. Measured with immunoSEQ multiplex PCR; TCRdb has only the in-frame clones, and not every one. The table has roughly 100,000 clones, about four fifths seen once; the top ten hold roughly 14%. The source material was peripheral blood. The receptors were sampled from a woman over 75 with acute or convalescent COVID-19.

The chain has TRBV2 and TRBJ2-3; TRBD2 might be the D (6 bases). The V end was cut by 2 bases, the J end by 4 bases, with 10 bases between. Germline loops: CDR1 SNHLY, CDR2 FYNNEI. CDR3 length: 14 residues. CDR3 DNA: TGTGCCAGCAGTGAAACTAGCTTGCCAGATACGCAGTATTTT. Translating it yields CASSETSLPDTQYF.

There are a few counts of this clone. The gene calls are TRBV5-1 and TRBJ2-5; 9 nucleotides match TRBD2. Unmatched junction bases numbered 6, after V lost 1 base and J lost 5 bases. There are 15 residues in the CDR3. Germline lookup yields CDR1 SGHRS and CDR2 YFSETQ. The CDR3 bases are TGCGCCAGCAGCTTGAATAGCGGGAGAAGGGAGACCCAGTACTTC. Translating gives CASSLNSGRRETQYF.

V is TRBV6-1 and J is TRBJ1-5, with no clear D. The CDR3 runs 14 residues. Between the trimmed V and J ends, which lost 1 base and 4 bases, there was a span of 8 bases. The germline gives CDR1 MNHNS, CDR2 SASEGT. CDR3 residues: CASSEERKNQPQHF. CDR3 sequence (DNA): TGTGCCAGCAGTGAAGAGCGTAAGAATCAGCCCCAGCATTTT.

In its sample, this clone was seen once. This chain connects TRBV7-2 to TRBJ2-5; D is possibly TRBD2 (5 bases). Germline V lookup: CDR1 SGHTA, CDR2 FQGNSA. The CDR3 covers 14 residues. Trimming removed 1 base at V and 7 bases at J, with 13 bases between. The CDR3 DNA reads TGTGCCAGCAGCTTAGTAGCAGCCGCGGGGACCCAGTACTTC. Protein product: CASSLVAAAGTQYF. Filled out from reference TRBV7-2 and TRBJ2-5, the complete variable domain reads GAGVSQSPSNKVTEKGKDVELRCDPISGHTALYWYRQSLGQGLEFLIYFQGNSAPDKSGLPSDRFSAERTGGSVSTLTIQRTQQEDSAVYLCASSLVAAAGTQYFGPGTRLLVL.

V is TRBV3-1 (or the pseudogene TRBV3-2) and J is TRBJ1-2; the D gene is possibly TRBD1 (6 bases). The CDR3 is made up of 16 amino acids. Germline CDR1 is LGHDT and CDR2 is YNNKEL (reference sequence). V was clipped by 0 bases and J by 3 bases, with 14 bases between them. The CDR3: CASSQESVDRYYGYTF. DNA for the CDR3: TGTGCCAGCAGCCAAGAGTCCGTCGACAGGTACTATGGCTACACCTTC.

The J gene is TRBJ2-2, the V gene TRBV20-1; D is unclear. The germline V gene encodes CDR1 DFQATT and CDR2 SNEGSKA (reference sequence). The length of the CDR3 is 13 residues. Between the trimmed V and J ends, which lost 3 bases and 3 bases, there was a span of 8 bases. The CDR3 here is CSASLTHTGELFF. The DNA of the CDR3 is TGCAGTGCTAGTCTAACCCACACCGGGGAGCTGTTTTTT.

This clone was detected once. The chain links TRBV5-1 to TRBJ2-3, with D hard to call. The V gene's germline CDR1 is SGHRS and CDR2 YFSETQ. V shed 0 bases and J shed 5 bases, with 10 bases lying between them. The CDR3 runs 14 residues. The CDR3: CASSLGQDGDTQYF. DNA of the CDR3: TGCGCCAGCAGCTTGGGACAAGACGGAGATACGCAGTATTTT.

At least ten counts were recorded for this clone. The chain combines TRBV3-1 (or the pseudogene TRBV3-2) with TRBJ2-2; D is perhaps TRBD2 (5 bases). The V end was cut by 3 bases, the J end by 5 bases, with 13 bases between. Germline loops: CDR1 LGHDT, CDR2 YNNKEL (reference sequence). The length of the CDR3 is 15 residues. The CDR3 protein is CASSHRELATGELFF. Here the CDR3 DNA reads TGTGCCAGCAGCCATCGAGAGCTAGCAACCGGGGAGCTGTTTTTT.

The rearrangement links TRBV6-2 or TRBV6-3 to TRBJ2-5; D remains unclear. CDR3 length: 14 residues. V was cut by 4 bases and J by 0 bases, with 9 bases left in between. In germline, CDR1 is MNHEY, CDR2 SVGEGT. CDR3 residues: CASSSSGYQETQYF. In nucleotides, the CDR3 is TGTGCCAGCAGTTCCTCCGGGTACCAAGAGACCCAGTACTTC.

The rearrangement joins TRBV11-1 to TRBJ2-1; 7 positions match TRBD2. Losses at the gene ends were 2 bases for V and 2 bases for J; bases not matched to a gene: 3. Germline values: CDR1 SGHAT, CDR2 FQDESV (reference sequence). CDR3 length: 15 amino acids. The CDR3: CASSLKRGAYNEQFF. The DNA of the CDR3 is TGTGCCAGCAGCTTAAAGCGGGGAGCCTACAATGAGCAGTTCTTC.

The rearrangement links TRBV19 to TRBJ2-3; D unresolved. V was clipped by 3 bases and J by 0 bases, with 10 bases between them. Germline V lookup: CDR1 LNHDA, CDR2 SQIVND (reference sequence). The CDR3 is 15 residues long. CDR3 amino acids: CASSISGSSTDTQYF. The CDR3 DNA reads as TGTGCCAGTAGTATCTCAGGTTCAAGCACAGATACGCAGTATTTT.

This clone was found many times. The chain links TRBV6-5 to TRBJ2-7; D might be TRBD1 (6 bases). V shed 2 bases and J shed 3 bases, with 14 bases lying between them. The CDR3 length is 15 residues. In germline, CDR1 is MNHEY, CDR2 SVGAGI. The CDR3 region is CASSYGGKGHYEQYF. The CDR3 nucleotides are TGTGCCAGCAGTTACGGAGGAAAGGGACACTACGAGCAGTACTTC.

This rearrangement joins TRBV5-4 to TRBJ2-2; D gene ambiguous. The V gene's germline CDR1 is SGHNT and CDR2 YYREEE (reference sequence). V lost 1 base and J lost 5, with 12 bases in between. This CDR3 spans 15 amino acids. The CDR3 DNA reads TGTGCCAGCAGCTTGATCCCCTCGCGGACCGGGGAGCTGTTTTTT. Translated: CASSLIPSRTGELFF.

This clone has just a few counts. This chain's CDR3 is CASSLSTGGYNEQFF. The CDR3 coding sequence is TGCGCCAGCAGCTTGTCTACAGGGGGCTACAATGAGCAGTTCTTC. The chain joins TRBV5-1 to TRBJ2-1; 8 bases map to TRBD1. CDR3 size: 15 residues. CDR1 and CDR2 from the germline V gene are SGHRS and YFSETQ. The junction had 3 bases not matched to a gene; V was cut back by 1 base and J by 3 bases.

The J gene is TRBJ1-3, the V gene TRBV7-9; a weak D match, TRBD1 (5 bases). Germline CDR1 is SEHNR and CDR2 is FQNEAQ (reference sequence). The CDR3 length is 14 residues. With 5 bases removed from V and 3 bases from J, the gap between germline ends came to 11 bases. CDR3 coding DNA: TGTGCCAGCAGCGTGTCGGGGGTTGGAAACACCATATATTTT. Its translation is CASSVSGVGNTIYF.

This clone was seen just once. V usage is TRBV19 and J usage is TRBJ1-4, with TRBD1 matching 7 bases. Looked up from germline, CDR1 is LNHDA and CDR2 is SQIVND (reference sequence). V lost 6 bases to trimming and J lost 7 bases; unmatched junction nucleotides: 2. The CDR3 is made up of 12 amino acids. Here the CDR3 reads CASSRQGEKLFF. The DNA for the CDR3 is TGTGCCAGTAGCCGACAGGGTGAAAAACTGTTTTTT. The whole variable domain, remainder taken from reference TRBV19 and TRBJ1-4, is DGGITQSPKYLFRKEGQNVTLSCEQNLNHDAMYWYRQDPGQGLRLIYYSQIVNDFQKGDIAEGYSVSREKKESFPLTVTSAQKNPTAFYLCASSRQGEKLFFGSGTQLSVL.

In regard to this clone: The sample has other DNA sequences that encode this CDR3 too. The CDR3 here is CASSEARETQYF. CDR3 nucleotides: TGTGCCAGCAGTGAAGCGCGGGAGACCCAGTACTTC. The chain recombines TRBV6-1 with TRBJ2-5, with D unresolved. The CDR3 has 12 amino acids. V was cut by 0 bases and J by 5 bases, with 4 bases left in between. CDR1 and CDR2 from the germline V gene are MNHNS and SASEGT.

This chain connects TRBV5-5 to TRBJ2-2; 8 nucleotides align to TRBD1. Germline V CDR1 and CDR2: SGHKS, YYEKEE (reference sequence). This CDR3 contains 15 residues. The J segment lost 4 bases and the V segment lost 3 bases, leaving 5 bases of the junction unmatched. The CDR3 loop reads CASSSRGLGTGELFF. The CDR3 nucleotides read TGTGCCAGCAGCTCCAGGGGGCTTGGCACCGGGGAGCTGTTTTTT.

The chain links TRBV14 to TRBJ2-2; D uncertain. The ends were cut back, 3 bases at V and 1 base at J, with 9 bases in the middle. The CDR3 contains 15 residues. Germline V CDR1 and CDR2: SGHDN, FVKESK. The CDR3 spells CASSQRLVNTGELFF. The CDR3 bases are TGTGCCAGCAGCCAGCGGCTAGTGAACACCGGGGAGCTGTTTTTT.

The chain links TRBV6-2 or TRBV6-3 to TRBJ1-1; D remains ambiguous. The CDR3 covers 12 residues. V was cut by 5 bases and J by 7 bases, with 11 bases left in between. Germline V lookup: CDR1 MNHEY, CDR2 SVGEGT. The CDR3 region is CASSPVRSEAFF. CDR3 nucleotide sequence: TGTGCCAGCAGTCCCGTACGGAGTGAAGCTTTCTTT.

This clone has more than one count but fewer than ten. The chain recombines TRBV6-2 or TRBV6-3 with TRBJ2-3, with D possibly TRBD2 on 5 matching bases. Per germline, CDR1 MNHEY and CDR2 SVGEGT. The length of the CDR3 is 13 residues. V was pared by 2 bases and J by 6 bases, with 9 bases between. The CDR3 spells CASSYRGADTQYF. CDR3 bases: TGTGCCAGCAGTTACCGGGGAGCCGATACGCAGTATTTT.

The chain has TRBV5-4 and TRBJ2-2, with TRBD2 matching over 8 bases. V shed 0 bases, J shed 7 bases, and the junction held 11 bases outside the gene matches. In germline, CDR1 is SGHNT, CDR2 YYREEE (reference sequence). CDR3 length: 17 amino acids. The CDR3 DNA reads TGTGCCAGCAGCTTGGAGAGGACTAGCCCTCGTATCGGGGAGCTGTTTTTT. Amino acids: CASSLERTSPRIGELFF.

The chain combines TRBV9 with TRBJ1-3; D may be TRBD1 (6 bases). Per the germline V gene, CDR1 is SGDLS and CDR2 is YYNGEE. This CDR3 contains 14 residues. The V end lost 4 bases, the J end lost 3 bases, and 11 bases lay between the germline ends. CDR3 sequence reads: CASSRGGDGNTIYF. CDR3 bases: TGTGCCAGCAGCCGAGGGGGTGATGGAAACACCATATATTTT.

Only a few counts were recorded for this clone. The CDR3 loop reads CASSQEQVHEQFF. In DNA, the CDR3 is TGTGCCAGCAGCCAAGAACAAGTCCATGAGCAGTTCTTC. The rearrangement links TRBV4-2 to TRBJ2-1, with D uncertain. Germline values: CDR1 LGHNA, CDR2 YNFKEQ. Trimming removed 0 bases at V and 8 bases at J, with 8 bases between. This CDR3 spans 13 amino acids.

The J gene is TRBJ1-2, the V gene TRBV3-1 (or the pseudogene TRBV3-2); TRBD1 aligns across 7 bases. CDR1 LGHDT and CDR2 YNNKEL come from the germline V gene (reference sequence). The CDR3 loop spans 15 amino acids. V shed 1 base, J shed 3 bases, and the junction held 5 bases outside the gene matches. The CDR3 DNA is TGTGCCAGCAGCCAAGGCGCAGGGGGTGACTATGGCTACACCTTC. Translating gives CASSQGAGGDYGYTF.

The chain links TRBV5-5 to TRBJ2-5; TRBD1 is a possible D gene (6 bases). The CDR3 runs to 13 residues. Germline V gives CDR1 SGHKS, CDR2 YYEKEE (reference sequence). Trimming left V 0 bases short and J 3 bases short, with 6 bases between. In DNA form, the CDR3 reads TGTGCCAGCAGCTTGGACAGGGAAGAGACCCAGTACTTC. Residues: CASSLDREETQYF.

CDR3 region: CASSQTASGQLYGYTF. CDR3 coding DNA: TGCGCCAGCAGCCAAACAGCCTCGGGACAACTCTATGGCTACACCTTC. The chain couples TRBV4-1 to TRBJ1-2; D may be TRBD1 (6 bases). Germline values: CDR1 MGHRA, CDR2 YSYEKL. This CDR3 has 16 residues. V gave up 2 bases and J gave up 4 bases, with 17 bases separating them.

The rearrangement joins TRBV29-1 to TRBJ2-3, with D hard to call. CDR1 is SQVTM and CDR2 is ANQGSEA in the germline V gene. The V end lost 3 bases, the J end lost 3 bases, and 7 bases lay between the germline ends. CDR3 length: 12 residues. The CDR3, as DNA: TGCAGCGTTGATGAGGAGACAGATACGCAGTATTTT. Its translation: CSVDEETDTQYF.

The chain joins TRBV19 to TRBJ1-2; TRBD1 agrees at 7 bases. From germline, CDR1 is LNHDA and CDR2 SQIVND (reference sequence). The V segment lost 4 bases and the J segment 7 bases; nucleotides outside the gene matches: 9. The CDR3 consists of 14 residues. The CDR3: CASSTGQAVFGYTF. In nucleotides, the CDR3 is TGTGCCAGTAGTACAGGACAGGCTGTCTTTGGCTACACCTTC.

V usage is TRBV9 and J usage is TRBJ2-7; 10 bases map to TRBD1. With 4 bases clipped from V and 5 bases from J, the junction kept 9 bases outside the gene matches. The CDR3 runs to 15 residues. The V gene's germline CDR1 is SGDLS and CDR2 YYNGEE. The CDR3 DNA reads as TGTGCCAGCAGCACCCGGGACAGGGGTTTCGACGAGCAGTACTTC. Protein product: CASSTRDRGFDEQYF.